Following are 23 T cell receptor beta chains from one sample sequenced in a study of control samples from healthy donors and cancer patients. Some clones are missing from TCRdb's copy, which holds only in-frame ones; the method was immunoSEQ multiplex PCR. This table holds roughly 95,000 clones, 80% to 90% found once. Sequencing was carried out using blood. The receptors were gathered from a man aged 30-40 years in good health.

About this clone itself: The sample contains more than one DNA sequence encoding this CDR3. The chain couples TRBV27 to TRBJ1-5; unclear D gene. The ends were cut back, 3 bases at V and 4 bases at J, with 4 bases in the middle. CDR1 is MNHEY, CDR2 SMNVEV, per germline (reference sequence). The CDR3 consists of 12 residues. The CDR3 DNA is TGTGCCAGCAGTTTTTTAAATCAGCCCCAGCATTTT. Its protein product is CASSFLNQPQHF.

The CDR3 sequence: CASSPEGLTYEQYF. The CDR3, as DNA: TGTGCCAGCAGCCCAGAGGGACTTACCTACGAGCAGTACTTC. V gene TRBV3-1 (or the pseudogene TRBV3-2) combines with J gene TRBJ2-7; maybe TRBD2 (6 bases). In germline, CDR1 is LGHDT, CDR2 YNNKEL (reference sequence). Trimming took off 4 bases at V and 2 bases at J, with 12 bases between the two ends. The CDR3 has 14 amino acids.

This clone was recorded once. The V and J genes are TRBV6-5 and TRBJ2-2, with D perhaps being TRBD1 or TRBD2 (5 bases each). Looked up from germline, CDR1 is MNHEY and CDR2 is SVGAGI. V lost 6 bases, J lost 0 bases, and 11 bases lay in between. The CDR3 has 15 residues. CDR3 amino acids: CASSPGTTNTGELFF. The CDR3 bases are TGTGCCAGCAGCCCCGGGACGACGAACACCGGGGAGCTGTTTTTT.

CDR3 sequence reads: CASSVQGADYGYTF. The CDR3 nucleotides read TGTGCCAGCAGCGTCCAGGGGGCAGACTATGGCTACACCTTC. The rearrangement joins TRBV9 to TRBJ1-2, with 8 bases identical to TRBD1. From germline, CDR1 is SGDLS and CDR2 YYNGEE. V was pared by 2 bases and J by 3 bases, with 3 bases of the junction left unmatched. This CDR3 is built from 14 residues. The whole variable domain, filled in from reference TRBV9 and TRBJ1-2, reads DSGVTQTPKHLITATGQRVTLRCSPRSGDLSVYWYQQSLDQGLQFLIQYYNGEERAKGNILERFSAQQFPDLHSELNLSSLELGDSALYFCASSVQGADYGYTFGSGTRLTVV.

The rearrangement joins TRBV19 to TRBJ2-4; D may be TRBD2 (6 bases). CDR1 is LNHDA and CDR2 is SQIVND in the germline V gene (reference sequence). This CDR3 is 16 amino acids long. The V end lost 4 bases, the J end lost 4 bases, and 17 bases lay between the germline ends. The CDR3 reads CASSTGLGLVKNIQYF. For the CDR3, the DNA is TGTGCCAGTAGTACGGGACTGGGACTGGTAAAAAACATTCAGTACTTC.

The chain recombines TRBV5-4 with TRBJ1-1; tentatively, D is TRBD1 (5 bases). Germline assignment: CDR1 SGHNT and CDR2 YYREEE (reference sequence). Trimming cost V 5 bases and J 1 base, with 12 bases left between them. The CDR3 consists of 14 residues. The CDR3 reads CASSIAQGNTEAFF. In DNA form, the CDR3 reads TGTGCCAGCAGTATCGCCCAGGGGAACACTGAAGCTTTCTTT. Using reference TRBV5-4 and TRBJ1-1 for the parts outside the CDR3, the full variable domain is ETGVTQSPTHLIKTRGQQVTLRCSSQSGHNTVSWYQQALGQGPQFIFQYYREEENGRGNFPPRFSGLQFPNYSSELNVNALELDDSALYLCASSIAQGNTEAFFGQGTRLTVV.

The CDR3 spells CAWSVTHTIYF. In DNA, the CDR3 is TGTGCCTGGAGTGTAACGCACACCATATATTTT. The genes are TRBV30 and TRBJ1-3; no reliable D call. CDR1 is GTSNPN and CDR2 is SVGIG in the germline V gene (reference sequence). V was cut by 0 bases and J by 8 bases, with 5 bases left in between. The CDR3 covers 11 residues.

The sample holds a few counts of this clone. V is TRBV7-9 and J is TRBJ1-3, with D maybe TRBD1 (5 bases). The V gene's germline CDR1 is SEHNR and CDR2 FQNEAQ (reference sequence). V was pared by 5 bases and J by 8 bases, with 22 bases between. CDR3 length: 16 amino acids. The CDR3 here is CASSPTAYVQGHTIYF. The CDR3 DNA reads as TGTGCCAGCAGCCCAACTGCTTATGTCCAGGGTCACACCATATATTTT.

The J gene is TRBJ2-1, the V gene TRBV29-1; 7 nucleotides line up with TRBD1. Germline CDR1 reads SQVTM; CDR2 reads ANQGSEA. The CDR3 contains 14 residues. V gave up 6 bases and J gave up 8 bases; unmatched junction bases: 13. For the CDR3, the DNA is TGCAGCGTCCGATCGACAGGGTTTTTCGATGAGCAGTTCTTC. The encoded protein is CSVRSTGFFDEQFF.

This chain links TRBV5-1 with TRBJ1-1; the match to TRBD1 covers 9 bases. V was clipped by 4 bases and J by 6 bases; unmatched bases: 4. Germline V gene data show CDR1 as SGHRS and CDR2 as YFSETQ. The length of the CDR3 is 13 residues. The CDR3: CASSLTGGPEAFF. The CDR3 DNA sequence: TGCGCCAGCAGCCTGACAGGGGGACCTGAAGCTTTCTTT.

V gene TRBV6-1 combines with J gene TRBJ2-7, with D perhaps being TRBD1 or TRBD2 (6 bases each). V lost 0 bases, J lost 7 bases, and 16 bases lay in between. Germline V CDR1 and CDR2: MNHNS, SASEGT. The CDR3 is 15 amino acids. The CDR3 region has the DNA TGTGCCAGCAGTGAAGCTGCAGGGGCGGGGAGGGAGCAGTACTTC. The encoded protein is CASSEAAGAGREQYF.

The gene calls are TRBV27 and TRBJ1-2; no clear D gene. CDR1 is MNHEY, CDR2 SMNVEV, per germline (reference sequence). There are 15 residues in the CDR3. V shed 0 bases and J shed 4 bases, with 12 bases lying between them. The CDR3 bases are TGTGCCAGCAGTTTATCGATGGACGGTCTCTATGGCTACACCTTC. As protein: CASSLSMDGLYGYTF.

V usage is TRBV29-1 and J usage is TRBJ1-1; TRBD1 matches at 9 bases. Germline trimming cut 2 bases from V and 4 bases from J; bases unmatched to any gene: 2. In germline, CDR1 is SQVTM, CDR2 ANQGSEA. The CDR3 loop spans 13 amino acids. The CDR3 here is CSVELTGGTEAFF. Written as DNA, the CDR3 is TGCAGCGTTGAATTGACAGGGGGCACTGAAGCTTTCTTT.

The rearrangement links TRBV6-5 to TRBJ1-3; 10 bases map to TRBD1. Germline CDR1 and CDR2: MNHEY and SVGAGI. With V trimmed by 6 bases and J by 5 bases, 4 bases remained unmatched. This CDR3 has 14 amino acids. The CDR3 loop is CASRETGGRNTIYF. The CDR3 DNA reads as TGTGCCAGCAGAGAGACAGGGGGCAGAAACACCATATATTTT.

This sequence joins TRBV7-9 and TRBJ2-5; perhaps TRBD1 as D (5 bases). Germline lookup yields CDR1 SEHNR and CDR2 FQNEAQ (reference sequence). Trimming took 1 base from V and 5 from J, leaving 14 bases between them. The CDR3 loop spans 15 amino acids. The CDR3 DNA follows: TGTGCCAGCAGCTTAGGTCAGGGTTTGGGGGAGACCCAGTACTTC. Translation gives CASSLGQGLGETQYF.

The rearrangement uses TRBV27 and TRBJ1-6; the match to TRBD1 covers 7 bases. The ends lost 5 bases at V and 4 bases at J; junction bases unmatched: 5. Germline CDR1 and CDR2: MNHEY and SMNVEV (reference sequence). The CDR3 runs to 15 residues. CDR3 loop: CASSMTGTYNSPLHF. The CDR3 bases are TGTGCCAGCAGTATGACAGGGACATATAATTCACCCCTCCACTTT.

With respect to this clone: In the same sample, other DNA sequences code for this CDR3. The chain uses TRBV7-9 and TRBJ1-4; TRBD1 might be the D (5 bases). Germline loops: CDR1 SEHNR, CDR2 FQNEAQ (reference sequence). V was trimmed by 5 bases and J by 11 bases, leaving 15 bases between them. The CDR3 loop spans 13 amino acids. The CDR3 protein is CASSQTGVGKLFF. The CDR3 DNA reads as TGTGCCAGCAGCCAGACGGGGGTTGGTAAACTGTTTTTT.

The chain joins TRBV9 to TRBJ2-7; 7 bases are a match to TRBD1. V shed 4 bases and J 5 bases; nucleotides not matched to a gene: 12. Germline CDR1 is SGDLS and CDR2 is YYNGEE. The CDR3 is 15 residues long. Written as DNA, the CDR3 is TGTGCCAGCAGCACATTCGACAGGGCCATGGACGAGCAGTACTTC. Translating it yields CASSTFDRAMDEQYF.

This chain uses TRBV5-1 with TRBJ2-1; D remains unclear. The CDR3 length is 13 residues. From germline, CDR1 is SGHRS and CDR2 YFSETQ. V gave up 4 bases and J gave up 8 bases, with 13 bases separating them. The CDR3 sequence is CASSGGALYEQFF. The CDR3 DNA reads as TGCGCCAGCAGCGGCGGAGCTCTCTATGAGCAGTTCTTC.

The table lists this clone with a count of one. J is TRBJ2-5 and V is TRBV5-1; 10 nucleotides line up with TRBD2. Losses at the gene ends were 1 base for V and 2 bases for J; bases not matched to a gene: 5. CDR3 size: 16 residues. Germline V CDR1 and CDR2: SGHRS, YFSETQ. CDR3 protein: CASSLTSGITQETQYF. The CDR3 region has the DNA TGCGCCAGCAGCTTGACTAGCGGGATTACTCAAGAGACCCAGTACTTC.

The chain uses TRBV7-3 and TRBJ2-2; 9 nucleotides agree with TRBD2. CDR3 length: 16 amino acids. V lost 4 bases, J lost 2 bases, and 5 bases stayed unmatched. Germline CDR1 reads SGHTA; CDR2 reads FQGTGA. The CDR3 nucleotides are TGTGCCAGCAGCTCGCGGACTAGCGTAAACACCGGGGAGCTGTTTTTT. As protein: CASSSRTSVNTGELFF.

This chain links TRBV3-1 (or the pseudogene TRBV3-2) with TRBJ1-2; 7 bases match TRBD1. This CDR3 region has 14 residues. Germline CDR1 and CDR2: LGHDT and YNNKEL (reference sequence). Trimming took 0 bases from V and 8 from J; bases not matched to a gene: 6. The CDR3 sequence is CASSQEQGIGGYTF. The CDR3 region has the DNA TGTGCCAGCAGCCAAGAACAGGGGATTGGCGGCTACACCTTC.

The chain is built from TRBV2 and TRBJ1-2; 7 bases line up with TRBD1. V shed 5 bases and J 7 bases; nucleotides not matched to a gene: 10. Germline CDR1 SNHLY, CDR2 FYNNEI. The CDR3 is 14 amino acids. This CDR3 is CASSLKTGEGGYTF. For the CDR3, the DNA is TGTGCCAGCAGTCTTAAAACAGGGGAAGGTGGCTACACCTTC.